This is a list of T cell receptor beta chains from one sample in a study of T-cell reconstitution after alpha-beta-depleted transplantation in children. TCRdb called the PCR reads again in MiXCR, with one record for every CDR3 protein. The sample carries approximately 630,000 distinct CDR3 sequences, 10% to 15% recorded once. The source was PBMCs, collected before TCRalphabeta/CD19-depleted stem cell transplant. These receptors all come from a girl aged 2-10 years with congenital amegakaryocytic thrombocytopenia, due to receive a stem cell transplant. Each CDR3 is given with its conserved first and last residue. Each record gives: V gene, D gene, clone size, J gene, CDR3 length, CDR3 DNA, CDR3 protein. The D gene is left open where the match is weak. Clone size is given for some rows only: seen once, a few or many times, or a class if the clone is expanded.

>TRBV7-9|.|many|TRBJ2-5|14
TGTGCCAGCAGCTTATTTGGTGATACAGAGACCCAGTACTTC
CASSLFGDTETQYF
>TRBV12-3/TRBV12-4|.|many|TRBJ2-5|13
TGTGCCAGCAGTCTACAGGGTTCCGAGACCCAGTACTTC
CASSLQGSETQYF
>TRBV20-1|.|many|TRBJ1-2|17
TGCAGTGCTAGAGATCTGGCGGAACAGGGAGTGGACTATGGCTACACCTTC
CSARDLAEQGVDYGYTF
>TRBV18|.|.|TRBJ2-5|14
TGTGCCAGCTCACCAATGGGGACGGGAGAGACCCAGTACTTC
CASSPMGTGETQYF
>TRBV3-1|.|once|TRBJ2-3|13
TGTGCCAGCAGCCAAGCCGGCTTAGATACGCAGTATTTT
CASSQAGLDTQYF
>TRBV25-1|TRBD2|few|TRBJ2-7|14
TGTGCCAGCAGTTCTAGCGGGAGGGGAGAGGAGCAGTACTTC
CASSSSGRGEEQYF
>TRBV24-1|.|few|TRBJ2-1|18
TGTGCCACCAGTGATTTGCCTCAGCACGTAGGAGTCTTCAATGAGCAGTTCTTC
CATSDLPQHVGVFNEQFF
>TRBV6-5|.|.|TRBJ1-5|16
TGTGCCAGCAGTACGACGGGTCGGGCCTACAATCAGCCCCAGCATTTT
CASSTTGRAYNQPQHF
>TRBV5-1|.|many|TRBJ1-5|14
TGCGCCAGCAGAGTGGTCCCGGGTAATCAGCCCCAGCATTTT
CASRVVPGNQPQHF
>TRBV20-1|.|many|TRBJ2-2|18
TGCAGTGCTAGAGATCCAGGTTATAGCGGAACTAACACCGGGGAGCTGTTTTTT
CSARDPGYSGTNTGELFF
>TRBV20-1|.|many|TRBJ1-5|17
TGCAGTGCTAGGTTCCGCCGGGCCCGATATAGCAATCAGCCCCAGCATTTT
CSARFRRARYSNQPQHF
>TRBV7-8|.|few|TRBJ2-6|16
TGTGCCAGCAGCTTAGCCGAACTTCCTGGGGCCAACGTCCTGACTTTC
CASSLAELPGANVLTF
>TRBV27|.|many|TRBJ1-1|14
TGTGCCAGCAGTTTAAGCAGGTCGAACACTGAAGCTTTCTTT
CASSLSRSNTEAFF
>TRBV7-9|.|few|TRBJ1-3|16
TGTGCCAGCAGCCTTCTTGGACGGACCTCTGGAAACACCATATATTTT
CASSLLGRTSGNTIYF
>TRBV5-1|.|many|TRBJ1-5|15
TGCGCCAGCAGCTTGGGCGGCAATAGCAATCAGCCCCAGCATTTT
CASSLGGNSNQPQHF
>TRBV20-1|.|many|TRBJ2-5|13
TGCAGTGCTAGATTTGGGCAGCAAGAGACCCAGTACTTC
CSARFGQQETQYF
>TRBV11-2|TRBD1|few|TRBJ1-1|19
TGTGCCAGCAGCCCTCCACGGGTTACCTCACAGGGGCTAAAGACTGAAGCTTTCTTT
CASSPPRVTSQGLKTEAFF
>TRBV20-1|.|.|TRBJ1-5|15
TGCAGTGCTAGTGTTTCGGGCAGCACTAATCAGCCCCAGCATTTT
CSASVSGSTNQPQHF
>TRBV5-1|TRBD1|few|TRBJ1-1|16
TGCGCCAGCAGCTTGGCCTTCACGACAGGGGGCACTGAAGCTTTCTTT
CASSLAFTTGGTEAFF
>TRBV25-1|.|.|TRBJ2-6|14
TGTGCCAGCAGTAACTGGAAGGGGGCCAACGTCCTGACTTTC
CASSNWKGANVLTF
>TRBV20-1|.|.|TRBJ2-3|17
TGCAGTGCTTGGGGGAAAGACCCGGACGGTCCCACAGATACGCAGTATTTT
CSAWGKDPDGPTDTQYF
>TRBV12-3/TRBV12-4|TRBD2|few|TRBJ2-7|17
TGTGCCAGCAGCCCCGGGACTAGCGGGAGAGGCTTTTACGAGCAGTACTTC
CASSPGTSGRGFYEQYF
>TRBV5-1|TRBD2|.|TRBJ2-2|17
TGCGCCAGCAGCTTGAACATAGCGGGAGTGGGCACCGGGGAGCTGTTTTTT
CASSLNIAGVGTGELFF
>TRBV20-1|.|many|TRBJ1-5|14
TGCAGTGCTAGTAAGGACGGGTCTATCGAGCCCCAGCATTTT
CSASKDGSIEPQHF
>TRBV12-3/TRBV12-4|.|many|TRBJ2-1|10
TGTGCCAGCCAAGGCAATGAGCAGTTCTTC
CASQGNEQFF
>TRBV29-1|.|many|TRBJ1-2|14
TGCAGCGTTGAACCTCAGGGGTTCGACTATGGCTACACCTTC
CSVEPQGFDYGYTF
>TRBV29-1|.|many|TRBJ2-6|14
TGCAGCGTTGAAGCGGGCTCTGGGGCCAACGTCCTGACTTTC
CSVEAGSGANVLTF
>TRBV7-6|.|many|TRBJ2-1|13
TGTGCCAGCAGCTTAGAGCCAATCAATGAGCAGTTCTTC
CASSLEPINEQFF
>TRBV19|TRBD2|.|TRBJ2-4|19
TGTGCCAGTAGTATAGGACTAGCGGGAACTTTGGTAGCCAAAAACATTCAGTACTTC
CASSIGLAGTLVAKNIQYF
>TRBV5-1|.|few|TRBJ2-5|14
TGCGCCAGCATCGAGGGTTCCCAAGGGGAGACCCAGTACTTC
CASIEGSQGETQYF
>TRBV20-1|TRBD2|few|TRBJ2-1|15
TGCAGTGCTGCCTCGATGGCTAGCGGGAGGGACCCCCTGTTCTTC
CSAASMASGRDPLFF
>TRBV2|.|many|TRBJ2-5|14
TGTGCCAGCAGTGAGCTCCCCTCCCTGGGGACCCAGTACTTC
CASSELPSLGTQYF
>TRBV7-9|TRBD1|many|TRBJ2-3|14
TGTGCCAGCAGCGACAGGGGCGGCACAGATACGCAGTATTTT
CASSDRGGTDTQYF
>TRBV20-1|TRBD2|many|TRBJ2-2|17
TGCAGTGCTAGAGACAGGACTAGCGGGAAGAACACCGGGGAGCTGTTTTTT
CSARDRTSGKNTGELFF
>TRBV5-1|.|.|TRBJ2-7|16
TGCGCCAGCAGCTTTAGGGACGGACTCCCTTCGGACGAGCAGTACTTC
CASSFRDGLPSDEQYF
>TRBV5-1|.|.|TRBJ2-3|14
TGCGCCAGCAGCATCACCGGGACTACAGATACGCAGTATTTT
CASSITGTTDTQYF